These 5 T cell receptor beta chains share one sample of origin, sequenced in a study of blood T cell repertoires in COVID-19. Data came from immunoSEQ multiplex PCR; TCRdb stores just in-frame clones and leaves some out. The table records 100,000 to 120,000 clones, around 82% of them present only once. Sequencing was done on a sample of peripheral blood. Receptor source: a woman aged 55-69 years with acute or convalescent COVID-19.

J is TRBJ2-7 and V is TRBV13; a possible D gene is TRBD1 (6 bases). V lost 5 bases, J lost 4 bases, and 12 bases lay in between. CDR1 is PRHDT, CDR2 FYEKMQ, per germline (reference sequence). The CDR3 totals 13 residues. The CDR3 loop is CASSQKQGYEQYF. As DNA, the CDR3 is TGTGCCAGCAGCCAGAAACAGGGATACGAGCAGTACTTC. Complete variable domain (other parts from reference TRBV13 and TRBJ2-7): AAGVIQSPRHLIKEKRETATLKCYPIPRHDTVYWYQQGPGQDPQFLISFYEKMQSDKGSIPDRFSAQQFSDYHSELNMSSLELGDSALYFCASSQKQGYEQYFGPGTRLTVT.

The V gene is TRBV19, the J gene TRBJ2-2; TRBD1 matches 8 bases. CDR3 length: 15 residues. Germline V gene sequence: CDR1 LNHDA, CDR2 SQIVND (reference sequence). The trim removed 7 bases at V and 4 bases at J, leaving 8 bases unmatched. This chain's CDR3 is CASTWTGFGTGELFF. The CDR3 DNA sequence: TGTGCCAGTACCTGGACAGGGTTCGGCACCGGGGAGCTGTTTTTT.

The chain links TRBV4-3 to TRBJ1-3; a possible D gene is TRBD1 (6 bases). Trimming cost V 0 bases and J 5 bases, with 11 bases left between them. CDR1 and CDR2 (germline): LGHNA, YSLEER. The CDR3 is made up of 15 amino acids. The CDR3 sequence is CASSQDAGGRNTIYF. The DNA of the CDR3 is TGCGCCAGCAGCCAAGATGCGGGGGGCCGAAACACCATATATTTT.

This chain links TRBV5-1 with TRBJ1-1, with a possible D match to TRBD1 (5 bases). The V and J ends lost 3 bases and 6 bases respectively, with 12 bases between them. The CDR3 has 13 residues. Germline values: CDR1 SGHRS, CDR2 YFSETQ. Written as DNA, the CDR3 is TGCGCCAGCAGCTGGGCCCCGGGGGCTGAAGCTTTCTTT. As protein: CASSWAPGAEAFF.

J is TRBJ1-1 and V is TRBV7-2, with no clear D. The CDR3 is 13 amino acids. The V and J ends lost 7 bases and 7 bases respectively, with 16 bases between them. Germline lookup yields CDR1 SGHTA and CDR2 FQGNSA. Written as DNA, the CDR3 is TGTGCCAGCACCCGAGTGAGGGCGAGTGAAGCTTTCTTT. Its protein is CASTRVRASEAFF.